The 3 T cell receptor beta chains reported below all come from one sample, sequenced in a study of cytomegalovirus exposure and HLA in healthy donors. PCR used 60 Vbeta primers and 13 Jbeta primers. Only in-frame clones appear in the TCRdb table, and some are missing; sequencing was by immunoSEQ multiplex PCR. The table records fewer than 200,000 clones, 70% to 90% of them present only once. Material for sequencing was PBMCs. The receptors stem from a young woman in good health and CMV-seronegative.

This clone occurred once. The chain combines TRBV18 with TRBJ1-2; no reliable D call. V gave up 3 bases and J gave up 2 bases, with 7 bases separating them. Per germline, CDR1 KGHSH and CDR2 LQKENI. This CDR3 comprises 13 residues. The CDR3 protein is CASSPEQNYGYTF. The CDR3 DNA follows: TGTGCCAGCTCACCGGAGCAAAACTATGGCTACACCTTC.

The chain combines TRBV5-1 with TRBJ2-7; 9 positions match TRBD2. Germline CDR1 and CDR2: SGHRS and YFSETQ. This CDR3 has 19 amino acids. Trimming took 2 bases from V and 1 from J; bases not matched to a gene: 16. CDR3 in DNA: TGCGCCAGCAGCTTAACGGTCGGGGGCGTGACTAGCGGATCCTACGAGCAGTACTTC. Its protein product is CASSLTVGGVTSGSYEQYF.

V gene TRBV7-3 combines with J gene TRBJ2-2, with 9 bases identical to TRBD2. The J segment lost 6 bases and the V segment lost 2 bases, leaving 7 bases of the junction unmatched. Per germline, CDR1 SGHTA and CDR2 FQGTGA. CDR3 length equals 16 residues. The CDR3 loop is CASSLSSGGRAGELFF. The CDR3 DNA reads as TGTGCCAGCAGCTTATCCTCTGGCGGGAGGGCCGGGGAGCTGTTTTTT.